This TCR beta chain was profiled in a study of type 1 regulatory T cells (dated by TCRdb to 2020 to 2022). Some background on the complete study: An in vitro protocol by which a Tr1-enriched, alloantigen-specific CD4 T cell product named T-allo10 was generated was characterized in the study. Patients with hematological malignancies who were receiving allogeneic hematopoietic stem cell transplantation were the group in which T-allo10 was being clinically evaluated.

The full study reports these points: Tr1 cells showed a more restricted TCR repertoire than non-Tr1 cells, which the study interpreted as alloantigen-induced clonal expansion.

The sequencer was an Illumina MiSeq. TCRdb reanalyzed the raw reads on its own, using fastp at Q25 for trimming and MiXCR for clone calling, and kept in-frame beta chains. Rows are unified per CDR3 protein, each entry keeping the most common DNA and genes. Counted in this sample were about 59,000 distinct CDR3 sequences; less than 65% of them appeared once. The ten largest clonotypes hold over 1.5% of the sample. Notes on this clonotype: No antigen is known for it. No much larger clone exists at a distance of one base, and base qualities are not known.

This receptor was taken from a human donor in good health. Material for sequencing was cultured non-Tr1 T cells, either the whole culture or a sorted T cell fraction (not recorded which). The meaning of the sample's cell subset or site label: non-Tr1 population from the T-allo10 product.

CDR3 region: CASSQDGGGSGIYNEQFF. DNA sequence: TGTGCCAGCAGCCAAGATGGCGGAGGTAGCGGGATATACAATGAGCAGTTCTTC. The chain is made from TRBV4-2 and TRBJ2-1; 8 bases in the middle match TRBD2. The germline V gene gives CDR1 as LGHNA and CDR2 as YNFKEQ. V is trimmed back by 0 bases and J by 4 bases, and the junction contains 11 bases that no gene match accounts for. Taken from cysteine to phenylalanine, the CDR3 has 18 residues. The retained sequence is limited to the CDR3, 54 bases, with the frame set at the first base.